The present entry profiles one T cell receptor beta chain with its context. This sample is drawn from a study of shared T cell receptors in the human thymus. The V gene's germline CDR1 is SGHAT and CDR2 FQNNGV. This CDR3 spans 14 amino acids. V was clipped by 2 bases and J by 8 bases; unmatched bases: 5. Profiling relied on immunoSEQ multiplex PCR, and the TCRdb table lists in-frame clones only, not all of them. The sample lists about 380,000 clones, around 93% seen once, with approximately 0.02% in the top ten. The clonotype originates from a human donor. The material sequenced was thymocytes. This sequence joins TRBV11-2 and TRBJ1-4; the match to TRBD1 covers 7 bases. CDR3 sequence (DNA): TGTGCCAGCAGCTTAAGACAGGGAAGGGAAAAACTGTTTTTT. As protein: CASSLRQGREKLFF.